This T cell receptor beta chain was captured in a study of tumor-infiltrating lymphocytes in primary liver carcinoma. Priming with a constant-region primer yielded TCR beta cDNA from 400 to 500 ng total RNA. The TCR beta library was amplified through three nested multiplex PCR rounds in a modified ARM-PCR procedure. TRBV1-TRBV30 forward primers paired with a C-beta reverse primer were used in the first two PCR rounds, which ran about 11 cycles each. TCRdb itself ran the multiplex PCR reads through MiXCR, one entry per CDR3 protein. The table lists 100,000 or so distinct CDR3 sequences, around two thirds of them singletons. Extraction of RNA together with DNA used about 18-31 mg of unsorted bulk tissue. Samples came from superior, inferior, lateral poles and tumor centre. Each of the tumor samples contained in excess of 80% viable tumor cells. Study results and limitations: Lower overlap was observed for tumor-adjacent and tumor-blood pairs relative to tumor region pairs.

The CDR3 is 17 amino acids. In germline, CDR1 is WSHSY, CDR2 SAAADI. The V end lost 2 bases, the J end lost 5 bases, and 20 bases lay between the germline ends. On this clonotype itself: Its antigen is not known.

This TCR was recovered from a woman in her sixties with primary liver carcinoma and hepatitis B virus infection. V is TRBV10-2 and J is TRBJ2-3; the D is unclear. Sequences were obtained from liver tumor tissue from sampling region 2. Subset of the sample: tumor region T2, inferior pole. The chain's CDR3 is CASSEPSRKTGLDTQYF. The CDR3 DNA follows: TGCGCCAGCAGTGAGCCTTCGAGGAAGACTGGTCTAGATACGCAGTATTTT.